This T cell receptor (beta chain) appears in the sequencing data of a study of early T cells in non-severe SARS-CoV-2 infection. Study context: Chains from this unsorted whole-blood bulk RNA could not be paired.

Study-wide results and caveats: VDJdb matches were skewed toward anti-spike CD8 T cell responses.

This clonotype has ten or more counts. Its antigen remains unidentified. Unique molecular identifiers tagged individual cDNA molecules. Each CDR3 protein is one row after TCRdb ran MiXCR on the 5' RACE reads. The sample gives about 26,000 distinct CDR3 sequences, less than 4.5% of which show up once; 5.6% is in the top ten. V gave up 3 bases and J gave up 7 bases, with 5 bases separating them. Germline V gene sequence: CDR1 SQVTM, CDR2 ANQGSEA. The CDR3 length is 10 residues. This chain links TRBV29-1 with TRBJ2-3; D gene ambiguous. The origin of this receptor is an adult who was a healthcare worker with PCR-confirmed SARS-CoV-2 infection or an uninfected control (not recorded which). The sample taken for sequencing was whole blood. This CDR3 reads CSVDSYTQYF. For the CDR3, the DNA is TGCAGCGTTGATTCTTATACGCAGTATTTT.